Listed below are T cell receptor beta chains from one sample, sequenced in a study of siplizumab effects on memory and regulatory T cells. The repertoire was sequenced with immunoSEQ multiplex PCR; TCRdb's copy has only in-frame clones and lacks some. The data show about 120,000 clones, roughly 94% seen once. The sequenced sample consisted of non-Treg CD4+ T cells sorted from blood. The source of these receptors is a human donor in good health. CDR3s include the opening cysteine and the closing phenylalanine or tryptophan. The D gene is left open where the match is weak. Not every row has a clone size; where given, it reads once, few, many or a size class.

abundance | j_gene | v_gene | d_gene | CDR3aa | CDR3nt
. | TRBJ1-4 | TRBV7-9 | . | CASSSTGTLSNEKLFF | TGTGCCAGCAGCTCCACCGGGACACTTTCCAATGAAAAACTGTTTTTT
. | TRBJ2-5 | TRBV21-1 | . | CASRPEGTSAETQYF | TGTGCCAGCCGACCAGAAGGGACTAGCGCGGAGACCCAGTACTTC
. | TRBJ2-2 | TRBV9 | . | CASSVGASDTGELFF | TGTGCCAGCAGCGTAGGGGCTAGCGATACCGGGGAGCTGTTTTTT
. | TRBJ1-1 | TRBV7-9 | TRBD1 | CASSLSIGQGASEAFF | TGTGCCAGCAGCTTATCAATAGGACAGGGGGCTTCTGAAGCTTTCTTT
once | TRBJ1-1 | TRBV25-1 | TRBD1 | CASSPEPGQGVTEAFF | TGTGCCAGCAGTCCCGAGCCGGGACAGGGGGTCACTGAAGCTTTCTTT
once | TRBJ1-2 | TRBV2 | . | CASSEDRAFMNGYTF | TGTGCCAGCAGTGAAGATCGGGCTTTTATGAATGGCTACACCTTC
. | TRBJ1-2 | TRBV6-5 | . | CASSPGPLTNYGYTF | TGTGCCAGCAGTCCGGGGCCTCTCACTAACTATGGCTACACCTTC
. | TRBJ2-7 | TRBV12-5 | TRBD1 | CASVIDRGNDEQYF | TGTGCTAGTGTCATTGACAGGGGTAATGACGAGCAGTACTTC
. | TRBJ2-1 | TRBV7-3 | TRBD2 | CASSLTGTSGRGEQFF | TGTGCCAGCAGCTTAACGGGGACTAGCGGGAGAGGTGAGCAGTTCTTC
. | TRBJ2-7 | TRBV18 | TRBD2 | CASSFGLAGSYEQYF | TGTGCCAGCTCTTTCGGACTAGCCGGCTCCTACGAGCAGTACTTC
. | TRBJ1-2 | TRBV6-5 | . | CASSPTPYGYTF | TGTGCCAGCAGTCCCACACCTTATGGCTACACCTTC
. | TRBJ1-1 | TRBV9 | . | CASSVETGTEAFF | TGTGCCAGCAGCGTAGAGACGGGCACTGAAGCTTTCTTT
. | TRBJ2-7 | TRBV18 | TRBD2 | CASSLRTSGKNEQYF | TGTGCCAGCTCACTCCGGACTAGCGGGAAGAACGAGCAGTACTTC
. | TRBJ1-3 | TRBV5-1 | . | CASSQEGNSGNTIYF | TGCGCCAGCAGCCAGGAGGGCAACTCTGGAAACACCATATATTTT
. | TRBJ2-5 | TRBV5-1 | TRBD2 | CASRSGVGGQETQYF | TGCGCCAGCAGATCCGGAGTGGGAGGGCAAGAGACCCAGTACTTC
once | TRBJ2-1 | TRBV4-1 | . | CASRALYRSNEQFF | TGCGCCAGCAGGGCTCTATACCGGAGCAATGAGCAGTTCTTC
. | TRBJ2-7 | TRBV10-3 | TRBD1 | CAIRGDRGGDEQYF | TGTGCCATCAGGGGGGACAGGGGAGGGGACGAGCAGTACTTC
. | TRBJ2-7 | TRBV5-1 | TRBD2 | CASSWRLATYEQYF | TGCGCCAGCAGCTGGCGACTAGCGACCTACGAGCAGTACTTC
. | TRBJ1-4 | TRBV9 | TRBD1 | CASSVATKDRVGEKLFF | TGTGCCAGCAGCGTAGCTACGAAGGACAGGGTGGGTGAAAAACTGTTTTTT
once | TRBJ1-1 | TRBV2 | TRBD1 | CASRDAGTGASEAFF | TGTGCCAGCAGAGACGCCGGGACAGGGGCTTCTGAAGCTTTCTTT
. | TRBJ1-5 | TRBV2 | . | CASRGLRDNQPQHF | TGTGCCAGCCGGGGGTTGCGGGACAATCAGCCCCAGCATTTT
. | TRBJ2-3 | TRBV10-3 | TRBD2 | CAISEGLAGPTDTQYF | TGTGCCATCAGTGAGGGGCTAGCGGGACCCACAGATACGCAGTATTTT
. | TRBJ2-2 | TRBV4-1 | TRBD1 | CASSPLGQANTGELFF | TGCGCCAGCAGCCCCCTGGGACAGGCGAACACCGGGGAGCTGTTTTTT